A single sample gave rise to the 2 T cell receptor beta chains below, sequenced in a study of radiotherapy plus CTLA-4 blockade in lung cancer. Some clones are missing from TCRdb's copy, which holds only in-frame ones; the method was immunoSEQ multiplex PCR. The table records approximately 100,000 clones, roughly four fifths of them present only once. Specimen: peripheral blood, collected from a patient treated with radiotherapy plus ipilimumab. These TCRs come from a human donor with non-small cell lung cancer who had a partial response to radiotherapy plus ipilimumab.

The V gene is TRBV21-1, the J gene TRBJ2-2; TRBD2, the table's D call, lacks a check against the DNA. TRBV21-1 is marked as a pseudogene. This CDR3 spans 15 amino acids. CDR3 in amino acids: CASGGRATYPGELFF. The DNA of the CDR3 is TGTGCCAGCGGAGGTCGGGCCACCTACCCCGGGGAGCTGTTTTTT.

This clone has only a few counts. This may be a read error: a much more frequent sequence differs by one nucleotide. This rearrangement joins TRBV30 to TRBJ2-7; D is ambiguous. V was clipped by 4 bases and J by 3 bases, with 16 bases between them. CDR3 length: 14 amino acids. Germline V CDR1 and CDR2: GTSNPN, SVGIG (reference sequence). The DNA of the CDR3 is TGTGCCTGGACTCTCTCGGGTAGACGCTACGAGCAGTACTTC. Translated, it gives CAWTLSGRRYEQYF.